This is a list of T cell receptor beta chains from one sample in a study of shared clonotypes between healthy human individuals. Sequenced by immunoSEQ multiplex PCR; TCRdb stores in-frame clones only, minus some. In the table there are 550,000 to 600,000 clones, about 98% of which are singletons. The source material was naive CD8+ T cells sorted from blood. The receptors shown here come from a man younger than 40 in good health. Both conserved end residues are part of each CDR3. D genes are given only for firm matches. For some rows the clone size is stated as once, few or many, or as a class when expanded; others skip it.

d_call,clone_size,v_call,j_call,cdr3_aa,cdr3_nt
.,.,TRBV11-2,TRBJ1-1,CASSPRTGNTEAFF,TGTGCCAGCAGCCCCCGTACGGGGAACACTGAAGCTTTCTTT
.,.,TRBV5-8,TRBJ2-7,CASSYPMRIYEQYF,TGTGCCAGCAGCTACCCGATGAGGATCTACGAGCAGTACTTC
TRBD1,.,TRBV28,TRBJ2-5,CASSLKGTGGRETQYF,TGTGCCAGCAGTTTAAAGGGGACAGGGGGGCGAGAGACCCAGTACTTC
.,.,TRBV4-3,TRBJ2-6,CASSQGWRSGANVLTF,TGCGCCAGCAGCCAAGGTTGGCGCTCTGGGGCCAACGTCCTGACTTTC
.,.,TRBV7-9,TRBJ2-7,CASSPRQEQYF,TGTGCCAGCAGCCCCCGACAGGAGCAGTACTTC
TRBD2,.,TRBV7-8,TRBJ2-7,CATAGLAGESSYEQYF,TGTGCCACCGCAGGACTAGCGGGGGAGAGCTCCTACGAGCAGTACTTC
.,.,TRBV2,TRBJ2-1,CASSSGNEQFF,TGTGCCAGCAGTTCCGGCAATGAGCAGTTCTTC
.,.,TRBV5-1,TRBJ2-5,CASAWEGAPSETQYF,TGCGCCAGCGCGTGGGAGGGGGCGCCGAGTGAGACCCAGTACTTC
.,.,TRBV11-2,TRBJ1-3,CASSSKDSGNTIYF,TGTGCCAGCAGCTCTAAGGACAGCGGAAACACCATATATTTT
.,.,TRBV7-9,TRBJ1-2,CASSAPTDDGYTF,TGTGCCAGCAGCGCTCCAACAGACGATGGCTACACCTTC
.,.,TRBV27,TRBJ2-3,CASSLAGSADTQYF,TGTGCCAGCAGTTTAGCAGGGTCCGCAGATACGCAGTATTTT
.,.,TRBV15,TRBJ2-7,CATSTGTSYEQYF,TGTGCCACCAGCACCGGGACCTCCTACGAGCAGTACTTC
.,.,TRBV25-1,TRBJ1-2,CASSDHRTYGYTF,TGTGCCAGCAGTGACCACCGTACCTATGGCTACACCTTC
.,.,TRBV6-6,TRBJ1-5,CASSPDGNSNQPQHF,TGTGCCAGCAGCCCGGACGGTAATAGCAATCAGCCCCAGCATTTT
TRBD2,.,TRBV29-1,TRBJ2-1,CSVVASGRNEQFF,TGCAGCGTTGTTGCTAGCGGACGCAATGAGCAGTTCTTC
TRBD2,once,TRBV27,TRBJ2-7,CASSFGLAGVYEQYF,TGTGCCAGCAGTTTCGGACTAGCGGGAGTGTACGAGCAGTACTTC
.,.,TRBV29-1,TRBJ1-2,CSVKGDTSWDYGYTF,TGCAGCGTCAAAGGGGACACCTCCTGGGACTATGGCTACACCTTC
.,.,TRBV10-1,TRBJ2-1,CASSSKGNEQFF,TGCGCCAGCAGTAGTAAGGGCAATGAGCAGTTCTTC
.,.,TRBV28,TRBJ2-4,CASLGLAKNIQYF,TGTGCCAGCCTCGGCCTAGCCAAAAACATTCAGTACTTC
.,few,TRBV5-4,TRBJ2-3,CASSFGAGSTDTQYF,TGTGCCAGCAGCTTTGGGGCGGGAAGCACAGATACGCAGTATTTT
.,.,TRBV29-1,TRBJ2-3,CSVDLALAGSTDTQYF,TGCAGCGTTGATCTAGCGCTAGCAGGTAGCACAGATACGCAGTATTTT
.,.,TRBV7-9,TRBJ2-7,CASSFIGEASYEQYF,TGTGCCAGCAGCTTCATCGGGGAGGCCTCGTACGAGCAGTACTTC
.,.,TRBV7-2,TRBJ2-1,CASSSLNEQFF,TGTGCCAGCAGCTCGTTAAATGAGCAGTTCTTC
.,.,TRBV2,TRBJ2-1,CASSEGTDNEQFF,TGTGCCAGCAGTGAAGGGACAGACAATGAGCAGTTCTTC
.,.,TRBV4-1,TRBJ2-1,CASSLRKIGVWENSSYNEQFF,TGCGCCAGCAGCCTTCGAAAGATAGGGGTATGGGAGAACAGCTCCTACAATGAGCAGTTCTTC
.,.,TRBV5-1,TRBJ1-2,CASSLYPGSDTEDGYTF,TGCGCCAGCAGCTTGTACCCAGGGAGTGACACTGAAGATGGCTACACCTTC
.,.,TRBV27,TRBJ1-1,CASSLLDMNTEAFF,TGTGCCAGCAGTTTATTGGACATGAACACTGAAGCTTTCTTT
.,.,TRBV2,TRBJ2-1,CASKGRFNEQFF,TGTGCCAGCAAGGGGAGGTTCAATGAGCAGTTCTTC
.,few,TRBV11-2,TRBJ2-7,CASSLAGVSYEQYF,TGTGCCAGCAGCTTAGCAGGGGTGAGCTACGAGCAGTACTTC
.,.,TRBV7-9,TRBJ2-3,CASSSRGGTDTQYF,TGTGCCAGCAGCTCCAGGGGGGGCACAGATACGCAGTATTTT
.,once,TRBV27,TRBJ1-5,CASSPLPQGGQPQHF,TGTGCCAGCAGTCCATTACCACAGGGAGGGCAGCCCCAGCATTTT
.,.,TRBV29-1,TRBJ1-2,CSVCTPKQDRGDYGYTF,TGCAGCGTCTGCACGCCTAAACAGGATAGAGGGGACTATGGCTACACCTTC
.,.,TRBV14,TRBJ1-3,CASSQGFGTARSGNTIYF,TGTGCCAGCAGCCAAGGTTTCGGAACAGCCCGCTCTGGAAACACCATATATTTT
TRBD2,.,TRBV7-9,TRBJ2-1,CASSGRRTSGIFEQFF,TGTGCCAGCAGCGGGAGACGGACTAGCGGGATCTTTGAGCAGTTCTTC
.,.,TRBV28,TRBJ1-1,CASTLGGDTEAFF,TGTGCCAGCACCCTGGGAGGGGACACTGAAGCTTTCTTT
.,.,TRBV19,TRBJ2-2,CASSFSTGELFF,TGTGCCAGTAGTTTTAGCACCGGGGAGCTGTTTTTT
.,.,TRBV25-1,TRBJ2-3,CASSEVASTDTQYF,TGTGCCAGCAGTGAAGTGGCCAGCACAGATACGCAGTATTTT
TRBD1,.,TRBV7-9,TRBJ2-5,CASSSTGVETQYF,TGTGCCAGCAGCTCGACAGGGGTGGAGACCCAGTACTTC
.,.,TRBV27,TRBJ2-7,CASRKLPRENSYEQYF,TGTGCCAGCAGGAAATTACCGAGGGAGAACTCCTACGAGCAGTACTTC
.,once,TRBV6-1,TRBJ1-1,CASSGAGPEAFF,TGTGCCAGCAGTGGAGCAGGGCCTGAAGCTTTCTTT
TRBD2,once,TRBV4-2,TRBJ2-7,CASSPTGLVDYEQYF,TGTGCCAGCAGCCCAACCGGACTAGTAGACTACGAGCAGTACTTC
.,.,TRBV7-2,TRBJ2-7,CASSSPSRADEQYF,TGTGCCAGCAGCTCACCCTCCCGGGCGGACGAGCAGTACTTC
.,.,TRBV29-1,TRBJ2-1,CSGRAGYNEQFF,TGCAGCGGGCGAGCGGGCTACAATGAGCAGTTCTTC
.,.,TRBV7-9,TRBJ2-7,CASSPSEGAYEQYF,TGTGCCAGCAGCCCATCGGAGGGGGCCTACGAGCAGTACTTC
.,.,TRBV29-1,TRBJ1-4,CSVEEAHLGGEKLFF,TGCAGCGTTGAAGAGGCGCACCTTGGGGGGGAAAAACTGTTTTTT
TRBD1,.,TRBV25-1,TRBJ2-1,CASSVGDRVYEQFF,TGTGCCAGCAGTGTGGGGGACAGGGTCTATGAGCAGTTCTTC
.,.,TRBV10-1,TRBJ2-7,CASSEKDKPPYEQYF,TGCGCCAGCAGTGAGAAAGACAAACCGCCCTACGAGCAGTACTTC
.,.,TRBV28,TRBJ2-7,CASSLSWSYEQYF,TGTGCCAGCAGTTTGTCTTGGTCCTACGAGCAGTACTTC
.,.,TRBV27,TRBJ2-1,CASSLSGTSGEQFF,TGTGCCAGCAGTTTATCGGGGACATCGGGTGAGCAGTTCTTC
.,.,TRBV11-2,TRBJ2-7,CASSLGPSGSFHEQYF,TGTGCCAGCAGCTTAGGCCCCTCCGGGAGCTTCCACGAGCAGTACTTC
.,once,TRBV15,TRBJ2-7,CATSRVPAIQGYEQYF,TGTGCCACCAGCAGAGTACCGGCCATACAGGGCTACGAGCAGTACTTC
TRBD2,.,TRBV29-1,TRBJ2-3,CSVDGLAGGTDTQYF,TGCAGCGTTGATGGACTAGCGGGCGGCACAGATACGCAGTATTTT
.,.,TRBV13,TRBJ2-3,CASSQGSSGGADTQYF,TGTGCCAGCAGCCAGGGGAGCTCGGGGGGAGCAGATACGCAGTATTTT
.,.,TRBV11-1,TRBJ2-5,CASSLELRTEETQYF,TGTGCCAGCAGCTTAGAACTAAGGACCGAGGAGACCCAGTACTTC
.,.,TRBV28,TRBJ1-3,CASRNRNTIYF,TGTGCCAGCCGGAACCGAAACACCATATATTTT